Presented here are 4 T cell receptor beta chains from one specimen sequenced in a study of T cells in Graves' hyperthyroidism and ophthalmopathy. Amplification targeted TCR beta CDR3 regions from RNA transcripts. The TCR CDR3 was amplified in a first-round RT-PCR using the HTBI primer set. TCRdb analysed the multiplex PCR reads with MiXCR anew, one entry per CDR3 protein. The table shows some 620,000 distinct CDR3 sequences, with under 20% occurring only once. The sequencing sample was made of blood. The receptors derive from a woman aged 30 to 39 with Graves' hyperthyroidism.

The chain is built from TRBV6-1 and TRBJ1-6; no definite D call. Trimming took off 10 bases at V and 0 bases at J, with 19 bases between the two ends. CDR1 is MNHNS, CDR2 SASEGT, per germline. This CDR3 has 17 amino acids. As DNA, the CDR3 is TGTGCCACCAGCCCCACAGTCCGATCCTCCTATAATTCACCCCTCCACTTT. As protein: CATSPTVRSSYNSPLHF.

As to this clonotype: A much larger clone differs by one base, so this may be a read error. This chain connects TRBV12-3 or TRBV12-4 to TRBJ1-5; the match to TRBD1 covers 7 bases. This CDR3 has 14 residues. CDR3 DNA: TGTGCCAGCAGTTTGGGACAGAGCAATCGGCCCCAGCATTTT. Residues: CASSLGQSNRPQHF.

Turning to this clonotype: One end of the junction varies from germline; a read error may be responsible. This rearrangement joins TRBV6-1 to TRBJ2-5, with a tentative D call TRBD2 (6 bases). The V gene's germline CDR1 is MNHNS and CDR2 SASEGT. The CDR3 is 16 residues long. The DNA of the CDR3 is TGTGCCGGCAGTGAAATATGGGGGACTTTGCAAGAGACCCAGTACTTC. It is translated as CAGSEIWGTLQETQYF.

Many counts were recorded for this clonotype. The genes are TRBV28 and TRBJ2-7, with TRBD2 matching over 7 bases. With V trimmed by 8 bases and J by 4 bases, 5 bases remained unmatched. Germline lookup yields CDR1 MDHEN and CDR2 SYDVKM. This CDR3 region has 12 residues. The CDR3 DNA sequence: TGTGCCAGCGGGGAGCGGGGTTACGAGCAGTACTTC. This translates into CASGERGYEQYF.